This T cell receptor (beta chain) was recovered during a study of T cell responses to AZD1222 COVID-19 vaccine. CDR1 ENHRY and CDR2 SYGVKD come from the germline V gene. J gave up 4 bases and V 2 bases, and 5 bases lay outside the gene matches. This CDR3 region has 16 residues. The table came from immunoSEQ multiplex PCR; TCRdb's copy has only in-frame clones and leaves some out. The sample records roughly 150,000 clones, just over 85% being singletons. The rearrangement uses TRBV10-3 and TRBJ2-2; 9 positions agree with TRBD2. The source material was peripheral blood, sampled on day 0 of AZD1222 vaccination. The TCR comes from an adult in good health. The CDR3 DNA reads TGTGCCATCAGTGAGGTTAGCGGGAGTGGCACCGGGGAGCTGTTTTTT. The encoded protein is CAISEVSGSGTGELFF.